This is a list of T cell receptor beta chains from one sample in a study of cytomegalovirus exposure and HLA in healthy donors. Assay used: immunoSEQ multiplex PCR; TCRdb lists only in-frame clones, some missing. In the table there are about 180,000 clones, about four fifths of which are singletons. Sequencing input: PBMCs. These receptors came from a woman younger than 35 in good health and CMV-seropositive. Each CDR3 is given with its conserved first and last residue. D genes are given only for firm matches. For some rows the clone size is stated as once, few or many, or as a class when expanded; others skip it.

>TRBV9|.|TRBJ2-2|TRBD2
TGTGCCAGCAGCCCCCCGGGGGGTATGAGGAAGGGCGGGGAGCTGTTTTTT
CASSPPGGMRKGGELFF
>TRBV30|.|TRBJ1-2|.
TGTGCCTGGAGTGTCGGGAGTCGCGGCTACACCTTC
CAWSVGSRGYTF
>TRBV6-6|.|TRBJ1-2|.
TGTGCCAGTAGCCCTGGCAGTAACTATGGCTACACCTTC
CASSPGSNYGYTF
>TRBV7-9|once|TRBJ1-3|.
TGTGCCAGCAGAGCGAGGGGGGGGTTTACCATATATTTT
CASRARGGFTIYF
>TRBV7-7|.|TRBJ2-3|TRBD2
TGTGCCAGCAGCTTAGTTGGGGGGGGACCAGATACGCAGTATTTT
CASSLVGGGPDTQYF
>TRBV9|.|TRBJ2-6|.
TGTGCCAGCAGCGTAGGCTCTGGGGCCAACGGCCTGACTTTC
CASSVGSGANGLTF
>TRBV7-3|.|TRBJ2-1|.
TGTGCCAGCAGCTCGGGACTCCTCAGGCACAATGAGCAGTTCTTC
CASSSGLLRHNEQFF
>TRBV25-1|.|TRBJ2-1|TRBD2
TGTGCCAGCTCTAGCGGGGGGAGTCGAAATGAGCAGTTCTTC
CASSSGGSRNEQFF
>TRBV18|.|TRBJ1-1|TRBD1
TGTGCCAGCTCACGCGACACTGGACAGGGCCTGAACACTGAAGCTTTCTTT
CASSRDTGQGLNTEAFF
>TRBV7-2|.|TRBJ2-2|TRBD2
TGTGCCAGCAGGTCGGGGGGACACACCGGGGAGCTGTTTTTT
CASRSGGHTGELFF
>TRBV7-8|.|TRBJ2-3|.
TGTGCCAGCAGCCCCTCAGACACCAAGATTACAGATACGCAGTATTTT
CASSPSDTKITDTQYF